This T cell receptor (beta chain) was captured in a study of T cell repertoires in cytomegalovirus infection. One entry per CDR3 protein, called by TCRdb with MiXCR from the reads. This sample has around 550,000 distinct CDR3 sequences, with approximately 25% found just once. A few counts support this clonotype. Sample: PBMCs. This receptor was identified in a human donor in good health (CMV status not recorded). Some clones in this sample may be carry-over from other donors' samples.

This CDR3 is CASRPTGSGGQPQHF. The CDR3 region has the DNA TGTGCCAGCAGACCGACAGGGAGCGGCGGTCAGCCCCAGCATTTT. The chain couples TRBV4-2 to TRBJ1-5, with 7 bases fitting TRBD1. Germline V CDR1 and CDR2: LGHNA, YNFKEQ. V was clipped by 6 bases and J by 6 bases; unmatched bases: 11. This CDR3 is 15 amino acids long.